The table lists the clone carrying this TCR beta chain with many counts. The antigen remains unidentified. Investigators profiled TCR beta VDJ and CDR3 from genomic DNA template. TCRdb re-analysed the reads in MiXCR, keeping a single row per CDR3 protein. The profile covers 130,000 or so distinct CDR3 sequences, with approximately 40% appearing a single time and roughly 3% taken by the ten largest. The sample originates from a study of CD8+CD57+ T cells in acquired aplastic anemia. Study-wide context: Mean DNA quantity obtained from sorted CD4+ and CD8+ cells was around 2.9 ug.

Trimming pared 4 bases from V and 0 bases from J, leaving 15 bases between. The germline gives CDR1 LNHDA, CDR2 SQIVND (reference sequence). The CDR3 is made up of 16 amino acids. Whoever was chosen for sequencing had shown CD8+CD57+ cell expansion by flow cytometry. Patients were therapy-naive when their blood was sampled. Overall study findings and caveats: Patients and controls were found to share approximately 31 CD8+ CDR3 sequences.

Sequencing input: sorted CD4+, CD8+, or CD8+CD57+ T cells (not recorded which) from PBMCs. The chain employs TRBV19 and TRBJ1-1; tentatively, D is TRBD1 (6 bases). This TCR came from a human donor with aplastic anemia. This CDR3 is CASSTGWTAMNTEAFF. The DNA of the CDR3 is TGTGCCAGTAGTACTGGGTGGACAGCTATGAACACTGAAGCTTTCTTT. Drawing the rest from reference TRBV19 and TRBJ1-1, the complete variable domain is DGGITQSPKYLFRKEGQNVTLSCEQNLNHDAMYWYRQDPGQGLRLIYYSQIVNDFQKGDIAEGYSVSREKKESFPLTVTSAQKNPTAFYLCASSTGWTAMNTEAFFGQGTRLTVV.